This T cell receptor (beta chain) was found in a study of identical twins. General observations from the study: Invariant cells of the MAIT and iNKT types might have partly distorted the zero-insertion analyses. In cord blood, abundant beta clonotypes had fewer insertions; memory showed no trend.

TCRdb passed the 5' RACE reads through MiXCR, listing each CDR3 protein once. The data show some 600,000 distinct CDR3 sequences, with roughly 6.6% seen just once and around 1.6% held by the top ten. Germline-derived CDR1 and CDR2 are SGHTA and FQGNSA. CDR3 length: 15 residues. On this clonotype: The antigen remains unidentified.

The same data also went into a second study, on yellow fever vaccine responses in identical twins. According to that study: Reports say the vaccine T cell response in twins looked partly convergent and partly personalized.

This TCR derives from a woman between 18 and 30 years old in good health. The sample comprised PBMCs. This rearrangement joins TRBV7-2 to TRBJ2-1; D is uncertain. The tail of the sequence fits TRBJ2-7 better, so the J call may be wrong. CDR3 nucleotide sequence: TGTGCCAGCAGCGTTACAAGATCTCGAATGCGGAAGCAGTACTTC. This codes for CASSVTRSRMRKQYF.